This TCR beta chain is drawn from a study of cytomegalovirus exposure and HLA in healthy donors. The V end lost 5 bases, the J end lost 11 bases, and 16 bases lay between the germline ends. The germline gives CDR1 PRHDT, CDR2 FYEKMQ (reference sequence). The CDR3 sequence is 14 residues long. With 60 Vbeta and 13 Jbeta primers, the PCR was carried out. Libraries were prepared by immunoSEQ multiplex PCR; TCRdb keeps only in-frame clonotypes and omits some of them. Among approximately 190,000 clones listed, 75% to 90% were seen once. The rearrangement joins TRBV13 to TRBJ1-6; TRBD1 might be the D (6 bases). The source of this sequence is a middle-aged man in good health and CMV-seropositive. Sequenced input: PBMCs. In DNA form, the CDR3 reads TGTGCCAGCAGCCCCCGAGACAGGAAAACACCCCTCCACTTT. It encodes CASSPRDRKTPLHF.